The 25 T cell receptor beta chains listed next were all sequenced from one sample in a study of blood T cell repertoires in COVID-19. Sequencing was performed with immunoSEQ multiplex PCR; in TCRdb, only in-frame clones are kept and a portion is missing. The sample includes a few hundred thousand clones, 85% of them seen just once. Sequencing was performed on peripheral blood. The receptor set was obtained from a woman aged 18-29 years with acute or convalescent COVID-19.

V usage is TRBV5-1 and J usage is TRBJ2-3, with 9 bases aligning to TRBD2. This CDR3 contains 15 residues. V trimming: 1 base; J trimming: 6 bases; junction bases outside the gene matches: 6. Per germline, CDR1 SGHRS and CDR2 YFSETQ. The CDR3 protein is CASSLPSGRYDTQYF. CDR3 nucleotide sequence: TGCGCCAGCAGCTTGCCCAGCGGGAGGTATGATACGCAGTATTTT.

The chain joins TRBV7-2 to TRBJ1-1; TRBD1 is a possible D gene (5 bases). CDR3 size: 13 residues. V shed 6 bases and J shed 0 bases, with 8 bases lying between them. Germline-derived CDR1 and CDR2 are SGHTA and FQGNSA. The CDR3 loop is CASSSQVNTEAFF. CDR3 sequence (DNA): TGTGCCAGCAGTTCACAGGTGAACACTGAAGCTTTCTTT.

There are a few counts of this clone. V usage is TRBV6-5 and J usage is TRBJ2-3; D perhaps matches TRBD1 (6 bases). Germline loops: CDR1 MNHEY, CDR2 SVGAGI. V lost 2 bases and J 2 bases, leaving 11 bases between the germline ends. The CDR3 length is 15 residues. CDR3 sequence: CASSYSRTDTDTQYF. CDR3 DNA sequence: TGTGCCAGCAGTTACAGTAGGACAGACACAGATACGCAGTATTTT.

Concerning this clone: Distinct nucleotide sequences in the sample also encode this CDR3. The chain joins TRBV5-1 to TRBJ1-1; 7 bases are a match to TRBD1. Per germline, CDR1 SGHRS and CDR2 YFSETQ. With 2 bases clipped from V and 1 base from J, the junction kept 2 bases outside the gene matches. The CDR3 contains 14 residues. Here the CDR3 reads CASSLGGGNTEAFF. The CDR3 nucleotides are TGCGCCAGCAGCTTAGGGGGCGGGAACACTGAAGCTTTCTTT.

The chain combines TRBV5-4 with TRBJ1-2; D possibly corresponds to TRBD1 (6 bases). CDR1 is SGHNT, CDR2 YYREEE, per germline (reference sequence). The CDR3 runs 15 residues. Trimming shortened V by 1 base and J by 4 bases, and 14 bases separated the two germline ends. CDR3 sequence (DNA): TGTGCCAGCAGCTTGAAACAGGGAGTTAGCTATGGCTACACCTTC. This encodes CASSLKQGVSYGYTF.

The rearrangement links TRBV19 to TRBJ2-1; D not resolved. The germline V and J ends were trimmed by 3 bases and 5 bases, with 8 bases remaining between them. Germline V gene sequence: CDR1 LNHDA, CDR2 SQIVND (reference sequence). This CDR3 has 13 amino acids. CDR3 nucleotide sequence: TGTGCCAGTAGTATGGAAAGCGACAATGAGCAGTTCTTC. Its translation: CASSMESDNEQFF.

The chain employs TRBV9 and TRBJ2-5; D call uncertain. Germline V gene lookup returns CDR1 SGDLS and CDR2 YYNGEE. This CDR3 is 17 amino acids long. Deletions cut 2 bases from V and 1 base from J, with 18 bases between. The CDR3 here is CASSVGLVVGAQETQYF. The CDR3 DNA reads as TGTGCCAGCAGCGTTGGGTTAGTTGTGGGCGCCCAAGAGACCCAGTACTTC.

The chain employs TRBV2 and TRBJ1-2, with D maybe TRBD1 (5 bases). The CDR3 has 13 amino acids. Germline-derived CDR1 and CDR2 are SNHLY and FYNNEI. Trimming shortened V by 5 bases and J by 5 bases, and 12 bases separated the two germline ends. The CDR3 reads CASSPDTEYGYTF. CDR3 nucleotide sequence: TGTGCCAGCAGTCCGGACACGGAGTATGGCTACACCTTC.

V and J are TRBV9 and TRBJ1-1, with 7 positions matching TRBD1. The V and J ends lost 4 bases and 2 bases, in that order; junction bases with no gene match: 5. The CDR3 contains 14 residues. Germline CDR1 SGDLS, CDR2 YYNGEE. CDR3 coding DNA: TGTGCCAGCAGCTCTCCAGGGGGAAACACTGAAGCTTTCTTT. Translation gives CASSSPGGNTEAFF. The complete variable domain, with remaining parts taken from reference TRBV9 and TRBJ1-1, reads DSGVTQTPKHLITATGQRVTLRCSPRSGDLSVYWYQQSLDQGLQFLIQYYNGEERAKGNILERFSAQQFPDLHSELNLSSLELGDSALYFCASSSPGGNTEAFFGQGTRLTVV.

The rearrangement links TRBV7-2 to TRBJ2-1; tentatively, D is TRBD2 (5 bases). V lost 5 bases and J lost 4, with 18 bases in between. Germline V gene sequence: CDR1 SGHTA, CDR2 FQGNSA. This CDR3 region has 16 residues. This CDR3 is CASSPAGEFLYNEQFF. CDR3 DNA sequence: TGTGCCAGCAGCCCCGCCGGGGAGTTCCTTTACAATGAGCAGTTCTTC.

The rearrangement links TRBV10-1 to TRBJ1-1, with 8 positions matching TRBD1. The CDR3 is 13 residues long. The germline V gene has CDR1 WNHNN and CDR2 SYGVQD (reference sequence). Trimming took 9 bases from V and 3 from J; bases not matched to a gene: 6. CDR3 region: CASRKQGDTEAFF. CDR3 sequence (DNA): TGCGCCAGTCGTAAACAGGGGGACACTGAAGCTTTCTTT.

A remark on this clone: Distinct nucleotide sequences in the sample also encode this CDR3. The genes are TRBV12-3 or TRBV12-4 and TRBJ1-5, with 8 bases matching TRBD1. The CDR3 length is 13 residues. Trimming cost V 3 bases and J 7 bases; bases outside gene matches: 2. The DNA of the CDR3 is TGTGCCAGCAGTTTCGGGACAGGCCAGCCCCAGCATTTT. Residues: CASSFGTGQPQHF.

This clone has a single count. CDR3 coding DNA: TGTGCCAGCAGCCAAGCCCCTAGCGGGGGGATCCAAGAGACCCAGTACTTC. It translates to CASSQAPSGGIQETQYF. The genes are TRBV3-1 (or the pseudogene TRBV3-2) and TRBJ2-5; TRBD2 matches at 11 bases. The length of the CDR3 is 17 residues. The ends lost 1 base at V and 1 base at J; junction bases unmatched: 5. Germline V gene data show CDR1 as LGHDT and CDR2 as YNNKEL (reference sequence).

This chain connects TRBV19 to TRBJ2-1, with TRBD2 identical over 11 bases. Trimming removed 3 bases from V and 9 bases from J; junction bases left unmatched: 7. Per germline, CDR1 LNHDA and CDR2 SQIVND (reference sequence). This CDR3 spans 15 amino acids. CDR3 nucleotides: TGTGCCAGTAGTATTACTAGCGGGAGAGGACGTGAGCAGTTCTTC. Translating it yields CASSITSGRGREQFF.

The chain employs TRBV19 and TRBJ1-3, with D possibly matching TRBD1 (5 bases). The germline V gene encodes CDR1 LNHDA and CDR2 SQIVND (reference sequence). The CDR3 runs 18 residues. The V and J ends lost 3 bases and 0 bases respectively, with 18 bases between them. CDR3 in DNA: TGTGCCAGTAGTATGCTTCCGGGGGAAGAGTCCTCTGGAAACACCATATATTTT. Protein: CASSMLPGEESSGNTIYF. Together with reference TRBV19 and TRBJ1-3, the CDR3 gives the full variable domain: DGGITQSPKYLFRKEGQNVTLSCEQNLNHDAMYWYRQDPGQGLRLIYYSQIVNDFQKGDIAEGYSVSREKKESFPLTVTSAQKNPTAFYLCASSMLPGEESSGNTIYFGEGSWLTVV.

The chain is built from TRBV5-5 and TRBJ1-1, with TRBD1 as a possible D gene (6 bases). This CDR3 is 16 amino acids long. Germline CDR1 reads SGHKS; CDR2 reads YYEKEE (reference sequence). Trimming removed 0 bases at V and 4 bases at J, with 16 bases between. The CDR3 DNA is TGTGCCAGCAGCTTGGGTCTAGGGGGTATAGGCACTGAAGCTTTCTTT. Its translation: CASSLGLGGIGTEAFF.

The chain combines TRBV28 with TRBJ1-1, with 9 bases identical to TRBD1. The CDR3 length is 16 residues. The J segment lost 3 bases and the V segment lost 5 bases, leaving 10 bases of the junction unmatched. The V gene's germline CDR1 is MDHEN and CDR2 SYDVKM. CDR3 nucleotide sequence: TGTGCCAGCAGTCCAGGGACAGGGCTGTCGCACACTGAAGCTTTCTTT. Its protein is CASSPGTGLSHTEAFF.

This clone was observed a few times. The CDR3 region is CASSLGGQRETEAFF. CDR3 DNA sequence: TGCGCCAGCAGCTTGGGTGGACAGAGAGAGACTGAAGCTTTCTTT. This rearrangement joins TRBV5-1 to TRBJ1-1; D is perhaps TRBD1 (6 bases). The germline V gene has CDR1 SGHRS and CDR2 YFSETQ. The CDR3 runs to 15 residues. The V end was cut by 0 bases, the J end by 5 bases, with 14 bases between. Variable domain in full (rest from reference TRBV5-1 and TRBJ1-1): KAGVTQTPRYLIKTRGQQVTLSCSPISGHRSVSWYQQTPGQGLQFLFEYFSETQRNKGNFPGRFSGRQFSNSRSEMNVSTLELGDSALYLCASSLGGQRETEAFFGQGTRLTVV.

The chain recombines TRBV4-1 with TRBJ1-3; the D is unclear. The CDR3 has 15 residues. V dropped 0 bases and J dropped 2 bases, with 8 bases sitting between them. Germline CDR1 and CDR2: MGHRA and YSYEKL. Written as DNA, the CDR3 is TGCGCCAGCAGCCAAGATGAGGGCCCTGGAAACACCATATATTTT. Protein: CASSQDEGPGNTIYF.

The rearrangement links TRBV7-8 to TRBJ2-1; D remains unclear. Looked up from germline, CDR1 is SGHVS and CDR2 is FQNEAQ. Trimming removed 3 bases at V and 1 base at J, with 13 bases between. The CDR3 totals 16 residues. The CDR3 spells CASSFTDLESYNEQFF. CDR3 nucleotides: TGTGCCAGCAGCTTCACCGACTTGGAGTCCTACAATGAGCAGTTCTTC.

This rearrangement joins TRBV10-3 to TRBJ1-5; D possibly corresponds to TRBD1 (5 bases). The germline V and J ends were trimmed by 3 bases and 6 bases, with 12 bases remaining between them. Germline CDR1 and CDR2: ENHRY and SYGVKD. The length of the CDR3 is 14 residues. CDR3 bases: TGTGCCATCAGTGAAGGCGGGGCGGGTCAGCCCCAGCATTTT. It translates to CAISEGGAGQPQHF.

This clone was detected a few times. The chain is built from TRBV7-8 and TRBJ2-7; maybe TRBD1 (6 bases). The CDR3 has 15 amino acids. CDR1 is SGHVS, CDR2 FQNEAQ, per germline. V shed 1 base and J shed 6 bases, with 16 bases lying between them. The CDR3 DNA reads as TGTGCCAGCAGCTTAGTGGGAGAGGGGGTGGCCGAGCAGTACTTC. Protein product: CASSLVGEGVAEQYF.

The CDR3 sequence is CASSYPQNTEAFF. CDR3 in DNA: TGTGCCAGCAGTTACCCACAGAACACTGAAGCTTTCTTT. V usage is TRBV6-5 and J usage is TRBJ1-1, with unresolved D. V gave up 2 bases and J gave up 1 base, with 5 bases separating them. Germline V CDR1 and CDR2: MNHEY, SVGAGI. The CDR3 spans 13 residues.

The chain carries TRBV9 and TRBJ2-1, with unresolved D. The CDR3 contains 15 residues. Germline-derived CDR1 and CDR2 are SGDLS and YYNGEE. The V end was cut by 4 bases, the J end by 0 bases, with 11 bases between. This CDR3 reads CASSIGKSSYNEQFF. The CDR3 DNA reads as TGTGCCAGCAGCATCGGTAAGAGCTCCTACAATGAGCAGTTCTTC.

The J gene is TRBJ2-2, the V gene TRBV7-3, with D perhaps TRBD2 (5 bases). CDR1 and CDR2 (germline): SGHTA, FQGTGA. The CDR3 sequence is 13 residues long. The V gene lost 2 bases and the J gene lost 7 bases, with 8 bases spanning the gap. The CDR3 is CASSLRGVGELFF. As DNA, the CDR3 is TGTGCCAGCAGCTTACGGGGTGTCGGGGAGCTGTTTTTT.